A selection of T cell receptor beta chains follows, all from one sample in a study of blood T cell repertoires in COVID-19. Libraries were prepared by immunoSEQ multiplex PCR; TCRdb keeps only in-frame clonotypes and omits some of them. The repertoire consists of 54,000 or so clones, with roughly 82% occurring once and the leading ten covering 20% to 25%. Sequenced sample: peripheral blood. These receptors all come from a woman older than 75 with acute or convalescent COVID-19. CDR3s include the opening cysteine and the closing phenylalanine or tryptophan. The D gene is left open where the match is weak. A row's size may be missing; if present it is once, few, many or a size class.

size	J	V	D	CDR3	DNA
-	TRBJ1-6	TRBV9	TRBD1	CASSALGQDNSPLHF	TGTGCCAGCAGCGCATTGGGACAGGATAATTCACCCCTCCACTTT
-	TRBJ2-7	TRBV7-9	-	CASSPQYEQYF	TGTGCCAGCAGTCCCCAATACGAGCAGTACTTC
-	TRBJ2-1	TRBV30	TRBD2	CASRAGGAYNEQFF	TGTGCCTCGAGAGCGGGGGGAGCTTACAATGAGCAGTTCTTC
-	TRBJ1-5	TRBV18	-	CASSGDSNQPQHF	TGTGCCAGCTCTGGGGACTCCAATCAGCCCCAGCATTTT
-	TRBJ2-5	TRBV9	TRBD2	CASSVRGGLAGEETQYF	TGTGCCAGCAGCGTGAGGGGCGGACTAGCGGGGGAAGAGACCCAGTACTTC
-	TRBJ1-2	TRBV3-1/TRBV3-2	TRBD1	CASSQDRLQGGGYTF	TGTGCCAGCAGCCAAGATCGACTACAGGGGGGCGGCTACACCTTC
-	TRBJ2-1	TRBV5-1	-	CASSLDRVDEQFF	TGCGCCAGCAGCTTGGATCGGGTTGATGAGCAGTTCTTC
-	TRBJ1-2	TRBV10-3	-	CAISEGGNYGYTF	TGTGCCATCTCGGAGGGGGGGAACTATGGCTACACCTTC
-	TRBJ1-2	TRBV25-1	-	CASSPGTYRAAGYTF	TGTGCCAGCAGTCCTGGGACCTACAGGGCCGCTGGCTACACCTTC
-	TRBJ1-2	TRBV12-3/TRBV12-4	-	CASSPTANYGYTF	TGTGCCAGCAGCCCTACCGCGAACTATGGCTACACCTTC
-	TRBJ2-1	TRBV6-5	TRBD1	CASKRDRGWNEQFF	TGTGCCAGCAAACGGGACAGGGGTTGGAATGAGCAGTTCTTC
-	TRBJ1-5	TRBV6-6	-	CASEDNSNQPQHF	TGTGCCAGCGAGGACAATAGCAATCAGCCCCAGCATTTT
-	TRBJ2-1	TRBV28	TRBD1	CASSSPTGSNEQFF	TGTGCCAGCAGTTCCCCGACAGGGTCCAATGAGCAGTTCTTC
-	TRBJ2-1	TRBV24-1	TRBD2	CATSDSRGGSGEQFF	TGTGCCACCAGTGATTCCCGGGGGGGCAGTGGTGAGCAGTTCTTC
-	TRBJ2-4	TRBV2	-	CASSREAKNIQYF	TGTGCCAGCAGTCGGGAAGCCAAAAACATTCAGTACTTC
-	TRBJ2-1	TRBV24-1	TRBD1	CATSDPGTGALGGQFF	TGTGCCACCAGTGATCCCGGGACAGGGGCGCTTGGGGGGCAGTTCTTC
once	TRBJ1-2	TRBV29-1	TRBD1	CSVATDRGYGYTF	TGCAGCGTTGCGACCGACAGGGGTTATGGCTACACCTTC
-	TRBJ1-1	TRBV18	-	CASSQSTGIGSAEAFF	TGTGCCAGCTCACAGTCGACAGGTATTGGTTCCGCTGAAGCTTTCTTT
-	TRBJ2-5	TRBV6-5	-	CASSYSTGRRETQYF	TGTGCCAGCAGTTACTCGACAGGGAGGAGGGAGACCCAGTACTTC
-	TRBJ2-1	TRBV15	TRBD2	CATSRDPRGAGTSGSSYNEQFF	TGTGCCACCAGCAGAGACCCTCGGGGGGCCGGGACTAGCGGGAGCTCCTACAATGAGCAGTTCTTC
-	TRBJ2-3	TRBV5-1	TRBD2	CASSSGRGSGRRDTQYF	TGCGCCAGCAGCTCTGGCCGGGGGAGCGGGAGAAGAGATACGCAGTATTTT
-	TRBJ2-7	TRBV5-1	-	CASSSGGSFSYEQYF	TGCGCCAGCAGCTCCGGTGGGAGTTTCTCCTACGAGCAGTACTTC
-	TRBJ1-3	TRBV19	-	CASSPPLSSGNTIYF	TGTGCCAGTAGTCCCCCCTTGAGCTCTGGAAACACCATATATTTT
-	TRBJ2-5	TRBV5-1	TRBD2	CASSLGVAGVTETQYF	TGCGCCAGCAGCTTGGGGGTAGCGGGAGTAACAGAGACCCAGTACTTC
-	TRBJ1-3	TRBV28	-	CASSSNPGAGNTIYF	TGTGCCAGCAGCTCGAACCCGGGTGCTGGAAACACCATATATTTT
-	TRBJ2-3	TRBV28	TRBD2	CASSPRTSGGRDTQYF	TGTGCCAGCAGTCCCCGGACTAGCGGGGGGCGCGATACGCAGTATTTT
-	TRBJ2-2	TRBV2	TRBD2	CASTGGYTGELFF	TGTGCCAGCACGGGAGGGTACACCGGGGAGCTGTTTTTT
few	TRBJ1-2	TRBV19	-	CASSQSGTYGYTF	TGTGCCAGTAGCCAATCAGGAACGTATGGCTACACCTTC
once	TRBJ2-4	TRBV15	-	CATSPEVVAKNIQYF	TGTGCCACCAGCCCTGAGGTCGTAGCCAAAAACATTCAGTACTTC
-	TRBJ1-4	TRBV6-6	-	CASSYRVNEKLFF	TGTGCCAGCAGTTATCGGGTTAATGAAAAACTGTTTTTT
once	TRBJ1-2	TRBV7-9	-	CASSIQGSYGYTF	TGTGCCAGCAGCATCCAGGGGTCCTATGGCTACACCTTC
-	TRBJ2-1	TRBV19	-	CASSIGRGEQFF	TGTGCCAGTAGTATCGGGCGGGGCGAGCAGTTCTTC
-	TRBJ1-2	TRBV5-6	-	CASSLGPRSYGYTF	TGTGCCAGCAGCTTGGGGCCTAGAAGCTATGGCTACACCTTC
-	TRBJ1-2	TRBV20-1	TRBD1	CSASQGQGNYGYTF	TGCAGTGCTAGTCAGGGACAGGGGAACTATGGCTACACCTTC
-	TRBJ2-5	TRBV2	TRBD2	CASSRLAGESQYF	TGTGCCAGCAGTCGACTAGCGGGAGAGTCCCAGTACTTC
-	TRBJ2-1	TRBV10-3	TRBD2	CASSGTSGRLRQFF	TGTGCCAGTTCCGGGACTAGCGGGAGATTACGGCAGTTCTTC
-	TRBJ1-4	TRBV6-5	-	CASSAKGPNEKLFF	TGTGCCAGCAGCGCTAAGGGGCCCAATGAAAAACTGTTTTTT
once	TRBJ1-2	TRBV19	TRBD1	CASSIGTGPNYGYTF	TGTGCCAGTAGTATAGGGACAGGGCCTAACTATGGCTACACCTTC
once	TRBJ2-5	TRBV5-1	TRBD1	CASSIPTGWQETQYF	TGCGCCAGCAGCATTCCGACAGGGTGGCAAGAGACCCAGTACTTC
-	TRBJ2-1	TRBV4-1	-	CASSQVTSSNEQFF	TGCGCCAGCAGCCAAGTCACTAGCAGCAATGAGCAGTTCTTC
-	TRBJ1-2	TRBV4-2	-	CASSQDPKLHYGYTF	TGTGCCAGCAGCCAAGATCCTAAGCTGCACTATGGCTACACCTTC
once	TRBJ2-1	TRBV7-2	TRBD2	CASSLVLAGNNEQFF	TGTGCCAGCAGCTTAGTACTAGCGGGGAACAATGAGCAGTTCTTC
-	TRBJ1-2	TRBV3-1/TRBV3-2	-	CASSQTGVYGYTF	TGTGCCAGCAGCCAGACAGGCGTCTATGGCTACACCTTC
-	TRBJ2-1	TRBV9	-	CASSVDVFTIEQFF	TGTGCCAGCAGCGTAGACGTCTTCACAATTGAGCAGTTCTTC
-	TRBJ1-6	TRBV18	TRBD1	CASSQGQASAGTPLHF	TGTGCCAGCTCTCAAGGACAGGCGTCCGCCGGGACACCCCTCCACTTT
-	TRBJ1-5	TRBV4-2	-	CASSQKSTAETNQPQHF	TGTGCCAGCAGCCAGAAGTCGACAGCTGAAACCAATCAGCCCCAGCATTTT
-	TRBJ2-2	TRBV5-5	TRBD1	CASSLLQGASGELFF	TGTGCCAGCAGCTTGCTACAGGGGGCTTCCGGGGAGCTGTTTTTT
-	TRBJ2-5	TRBV7-2	-	CASSLVLTGVETQYF	TGTGCCAGCAGCTTAGTCCTGACGGGAGTAGAGACCCAGTACTTC
few	TRBJ1-3	TRBV7-3	-	CASSLNRGISGNTIYF	TGTGCCAGCAGCTTAAACCGAGGGATCTCTGGAAACACCATATATTTT
-	TRBJ1-2	TRBV6-5	TRBD1	CASSYATTGSGYGYTF	TGTGCCAGCAGTTACGCCACGACAGGGAGCGGCTATGGCTACACCTTC